The rows below give T cell receptor beta chains drawn from one sample of a study of early stage breast cancer tumors. Profiled with immunoSEQ multiplex PCR; TCRdb holds only in-frame clones, not every one. The sample records about 28,000 clones, around 53% being singletons. The sample comprised breast tumor tissue. Receptor source: a person between 45 and 65 years old with breast cancer. CDR3s include the opening cysteine and the closing phenylalanine or tryptophan. A D gene is named only where the DNA matches it firmly. The listing skips clone size in some rows; elsewhere it reads once, few, many or a size class.

j_call v_call clone_size d_call cdr3_length cdr3_nt cdr3_aa
TRBJ2-5 TRBV6-5 - - 11 TGTGCCAGCAGGGAGTATGAGACCCAGTACTTC CASREYETQYF
TRBJ2-7 TRBV6-5 once TRBD2 15 TGTGCCAGCAGTTACGCCGGACTAGCGGCGGGTGAGCAGTACTTC CASSYAGLAAGEQYF
TRBJ1-2 TRBV5-1 - - 15 TGCGCCAGCAGCTTGGAAGGGACCAACGGATTCGGCTACACCTTC CASSLEGTNGFGYTF
TRBJ2-3 TRBV9 - - 13 TGTGCCAGCAGCGTTGGCTCCCCAGATACGCAGTATTTT CASSVGSPDTQYF
TRBJ1-1 TRBV7-3 - - 13 TGTGCCAGCAGCCTCAGTGTGAACACTGAAGCTTTCTTT CASSLSVNTEAFF
TRBJ1-5 TRBV27 - TRBD1 14 TGTGCCAGCAGTTTCGGTGCAGGGGGCCAGCCCCAGCATTTT CASSFGAGGQPQHF
TRBJ2-3 TRBV4-1 - - 15 TGCGCCAGCAGCCAAGCCCCTGCTAGCACAGATACGCAGTATTTT CASSQAPASTDTQYF
TRBJ2-1 TRBV13 - - 15 TGTGCCAGCAGGGGGACTGCCAAGGGGGGCAGTGAGCAGTTCTTC CASRGTAKGGSEQFF
TRBJ2-7 TRBV7-9 - TRBD1 16 TGTGCCAGCAGCTCACCCATCCGGGACAGCGGTTACGAGCAGTACTTC CASSSPIRDSGYEQYF
TRBJ2-1 TRBV7-3 few TRBD2 15 TGTGCCAGCAGCTTACTAGCGGGAGGAGTAAATGAGCAGTTCTTC CASSLLAGGVNEQFF
TRBJ1-1 TRBV7-9 - - 15 TGTGCCAGCAGCTTGTCCAGGGGCGTGCAAACTGAAGCTTTCTTT CASSLSRGVQTEAFF
TRBJ2-1 TRBV5-1 - TRBD2 14 TGCGCCAGCAGCGGAGGGGCGGGAGTTGATGAGCAGTTCTTC CASSGGAGVDEQFF
TRBJ1-3 TRBV5-5 - - 13 TGTGCCAGCAGCTTGACAGGCTCTAACACCATATATTTT CASSLTGSNTIYF
TRBJ2-3 TRBV5-1 - TRBD2 17 TGCGCCAGCAGCTTCCGAGCTCCTAGCGGGAGAAAAGATACGCAGTATTTT CASSFRAPSGRKDTQYF
TRBJ2-7 TRBV4-2 - - 16 TGTGCCAGCAGCCAAGATTTGGGGCCGAGCTCCTACGAGCAGTACTTC CASSQDLGPSSYEQYF
TRBJ2-2 TRBV6-4 few - 15 TGTGCCAGCAGTGACGCCCACGGAGACACCGGGGAGCTGTTTTTT CASSDAHGDTGELFF
TRBJ1-5 TRBV7-9 few TRBD1 15 TGTGCCAGCAGCTTAGGACAGGGCATCAATCAGCCCCAGCATTTT CASSLGQGINQPQHF
TRBJ1-4 TRBV30 few - 11 TGTGCCTGGAACCTTAATGAAAAACTGTTTTTT CAWNLNEKLFF
TRBJ1-1 TRBV19 - - 14 TGTGCCAGTAGTGTGGGCACTTTGAACACTGAAGCTTTCTTT CASSVGTLNTEAFF
TRBJ1-4 TRBV9 - TRBD1 17 TGTGCCAGCAGCCCAGGGGACAGGGGGGGGACTAATGAAAAACTGTTTTTT CASSPGDRGGTNEKLFF
TRBJ2-2 TRBV7-2 - - 13 TGTGCCAGCAGCATTTGGGATAGCGGGGAGCTGTTTTTT CASSIWDSGELFF
TRBJ2-5 TRBV28 - TRBD2 16 TGTGCCAGCAGTTTAGGTCTAGCGGGAGAGAGGGAGACCCAGTACTTC CASSLGLAGERETQYF
TRBJ2-3 TRBV6-5 - - 15 TGTGCCAGCAGGCGACAGTTCGGAGGCACAGATACGCAGTATTTT CASRRQFGGTDTQYF
TRBJ2-7 TRBV11-3 - TRBD1 15 TGTGCCAGCAGCTTAACCTCCGGGACAGGTGTCGAGCAGTACTTC CASSLTSGTGVEQYF
TRBJ1-5 TRBV2 few - 15 TGTGCCAGCAAGTCAGACTCCCAAGGAAATCAGCCCCAGCATTTT CASKSDSQGNQPQHF
TRBJ1-4 TRBV19 many TRBD1 15 TGTGCCAGTAGTATCGGCGACAGGGTAGGCGAAAAACTGTTTTTT CASSIGDRVGEKLFF
TRBJ2-3 TRBV6-4 - TRBD2 14 TGTGCCAGCAGTGAGAGCGGGATCGGAGATACGCAGTATTTT CASSESGIGDTQYF
TRBJ2-7 TRBV7-2 few TRBD2 16 TGTGCCAGCAGCTTCGCCGGGACTAGCGGCTCCTACGAGCAGTACTTC CASSFAGTSGSYEQYF
TRBJ2-3 TRBV27 - TRBD1 16 TGTGCCAGCAGTTTATCAAGGGACAGGGAGACAGATACGCAGTATTTT CASSLSRDRETDTQYF